Listed below are T cell receptor beta chains from one sample, sequenced in a study of a mutant IDH1 vaccine in newly diagnosed glioma. Some clones are missing from TCRdb's copy, which holds only in-frame ones; the method was immunoSEQ multiplex PCR. The sample shows tens of thousands of clones, about four fifths of them seen only once. The specimen comprised PBMCs, sampled from a glioma patient treated with radiotherapy, temozolomide or both. These receptors all stem from a woman aged 45 to 65 with glioma. Each CDR3 is given with its conserved first and last residue. D genes are given only for firm matches. The size field is filled for only some rows; it gives once, few, many or a size class.

j_gene,d_gene,abundance,v_gene,CDR3aa,CDR3nt
TRBJ1-5,TRBD1,NA,TRBV6-1,CASSEGDRRWNQPQHF,TGTGCCAGCAGTGAAGGGGACAGGAGGTGGAATCAGCCCCAGCATTTT
TRBJ1-1,NA,NA,TRBV11-3,CASSLGRYTEAFF,TGTGCCAGCAGCTTAGGGAGATACACTGAAGCTTTCTTT
TRBJ1-2,NA,NA,TRBV28,CASSPRDGNYGYTF,TGTGCCAGCAGTCCGAGGGACGGGAACTATGGCTACACCTTC
TRBJ1-3,NA,NA,TRBV7-2,CASSLAGRGNTIYF,TGTGCCAGCAGCTTAGCTGGGCGCGGAAACACCATATATTTT
TRBJ2-5,NA,NA,TRBV12-2,CASRPQGGKETQYF,TGTGCAAGTCGCCCCCAAGGGGGGAAAGAGACCCAGTACTTC
TRBJ1-4,NA,NA,TRBV7-9,CASSLRGEGTNEKLFF,TGTGCCAGCAGCTTGAGAGGGGAGGGAACTAATGAAAAACTGTTTTTT
TRBJ1-2,NA,NA,TRBV27,CASSSGPLYGYTF,TGTGCCAGCAGTTCGGGCCCGCTCTATGGCTACACCTTC
TRBJ2-2,NA,NA,TRBV10-3,CAISEGAGELFF,TGTGCCATCAGTGAGGGGGCCGGGGAGCTGTTTTTT
TRBJ2-2,NA,NA,TRBV7-2,CASSPVGAINTGELFF,TGTGCCAGCAGCCCCGTGGGCGCGATAAACACCGGGGAGCTGTTTTTT
TRBJ2-2,TRBD2,NA,TRBV5-1,CASSWEGGTGELFF,TGCGCCAGCAGCTGGGAGGGAGGAACCGGGGAGCTGTTTTTT
TRBJ1-6,TRBD1,NA,TRBV5-4,CASSLRQGNSPLHF,TGTGCCAGCAGCCTACGACAGGGGAACTCACCCCTCCACTTT
TRBJ1-1,NA,NA,TRBV14,CASSQAGVMSEAFF,TGTGCCAGCAGCCAAGCGGGGGTTATGTCTGAAGCTTTCTTT
TRBJ2-7,NA,once,TRBV5-4,CASSLGTQGPYEQYF,TGTGCCAGCAGCTTGGGTACCCAGGGGCCCTACGAGCAGTACTTC
TRBJ1-3,TRBD1,NA,TRBV29-1,CSVEQGEDTIYF,TGCAGCGTTGAACAGGGGGAAGACACCATATATTTT
TRBJ1-5,TRBD1,NA,TRBV5-1,CASSKTGEVGQPQHF,TGCGCCAGCAGCAAAACAGGGGAGGTAGGACAGCCCCAGCATTTT